A selection of T cell receptor beta chains follows, all from one sample in a study of blood T cell repertoires in COVID-19. This table comes from immunoSEQ multiplex PCR, and its TCRdb copy is limited to in-frame clones, with some not included. The repertoire holds 130,000 to 150,000 clones, with about four fifths as singletons. The sequenced sample consisted of PBMCs or T cells enriched from blood (not recorded which). The receptors derive from a woman aged 45-60 years who had been exposed to COVID-19. CDR3s include the opening cysteine and the closing phenylalanine or tryptophan. The D gene is left open where the match is weak. Not all rows give a size; the values are once, few, many and, for expanded clones, a class.

D gene	clone size	V gene	J gene	CDR3 DNA	CDR3 protein
TRBD2	few	TRBV7-8	TRBJ2-1	TGTGCCAGCAGCTTAGAGGGACTAGCGTACAATGAGCAGTTCTTC	CASSLEGLAYNEQFF
.	.	TRBV12-3/TRBV12-4	TRBJ1-3	TGTGCCAGCAGTTTAATTAGCGGAAACACCATATATTTT	CASSLISGNTIYF
.	.	TRBV7-3	TRBJ2-1	TGTGCCAGCAGCTTGGCCCGTACAGCCAATGAGCAGTTCTTC	CASSLARTANEQFF
TRBD1	.	TRBV5-4	TRBJ1-4	TGTGCCAGCGGGGACAGGTCAACTAATGAAAAACTGTTTTTT	CASGDRSTNEKLFF
TRBD1	.	TRBV11-3	TRBJ2-1	TGTGCCAGCAGCTCACAGGGGAGCTCCTACAATGAGCAGTTCTTC	CASSSQGSSYNEQFF
.	.	TRBV4-3	TRBJ1-6	TGCGCCAGCAGCCAAGAAATTGGAGGTTCACCCCTCCACTTT	CASSQEIGGSPLHF
.	once	TRBV6-2/TRBV6-3	TRBJ2-1	TGTGCCAGCAGCCACGGGGCGGGAAGGCTCAATGAGCAGTTCTTC	CASSHGAGRLNEQFF
.	.	TRBV27	TRBJ2-3	TGTGCCAGCAGTTTAAGAACAGGCCGGCCAGATACGCAGTATTTT	CASSLRTGRPDTQYF
.	.	TRBV28	TRBJ2-7	TGTGCCAGCACAGCAGGGGTTCGCGAGCAGTACTTC	CASTAGVREQYF
.	once	TRBV6-6	TRBJ2-2	TGTGCCACCGCCGGGACTGTGGGCACCGGGGAGCTGTTTTTT	CATAGTVGTGELFF
TRBD1	.	TRBV11-2	TRBJ1-6	TGTGCCAGCAGCTTAAGTGGACAGGAGGATTCACCCCTCCACTTT	CASSLSGQEDSPLHF
TRBD2	.	TRBV5-4	TRBJ2-7	TGTGCCAGCAGCTATAGGACTAGCGGGAGCCACGAGCAGTACTTC	CASSYRTSGSHEQYF
TRBD1	.	TRBV18	TRBJ1-2	TGTGCCAGCTCAGGGACAGGGGTCTATGGCTACACCTTC	CASSGTGVYGYTF
.	.	TRBV14	TRBJ1-2	TGTGCCAGCAGCCCCAGGGTGACGGATGGCTACACCTTC	CASSPRVTDGYTF
.	.	TRBV28	TRBJ2-3	TGTGCCAGCAGAAAGCAGGGTACAGATACGCAGTATTTT	CASRKQGTDTQYF
.	.	TRBV20-1	TRBJ2-5	TGCAGTGCTAGTGCAGGATTAGCGGAGAACCTGGGGACCCAGTACTTC	CSASAGLAENLGTQYF
TRBD2	.	TRBV5-1	TRBJ2-5	TGCGCCAGCAGCTATTCGCGGGGGGGCGAAGAGACCCAGTACTTC	CASSYSRGGEETQYF
.	.	TRBV29-1	TRBJ2-7	TGCAGCGTTGAGAAACAGGACCACGAGCAGTACTTC	CSVEKQDHEQYF
TRBD2	.	TRBV24-1	TRBJ2-3	TGTGCTACAGCGGGAGTAGGTACAGATACGCAGTATTTT	CATAGVGTDTQYF
.	few	TRBV10-3	TRBJ1-6	TGTGCCATCAGCAGGGGTGTTAGTTCACCCCTCCACTTT	CAISRGVSSPLHF
TRBD2	.	TRBV19	TRBJ2-1	TGTGCCAGTAGCCCAACTAGCGACGTTCTGTTCTTC	CASSPTSDVLFF
TRBD1	.	TRBV6-5	TRBJ1-1	TGTGCCAGCAGTTCGCGACAGGGGTCCAACACTGAAGCTTTCTTT	CASSSRQGSNTEAFF